These 23 T cell receptor beta chains were all obtained from the same sample, sequenced in a study of OX40 agonist ivuxolimab in advanced cancers. Generated by immunoSEQ multiplex PCR, the TCRdb table keeps only in-frame clones and is missing some. The sample records 99,000 or so clones, around 96% being singletons. The source was CD4+ or CD8+ T cells sorted from blood, collected in a trial of the OX40 agonist ivuxolimab. Source of these receptors: an adult with an advanced solid tumor such as melanoma, head and neck, liver or kidney cancer.

The rearrangement uses TRBV6-5 and TRBJ2-2; TRBD1 might be the D (5 bases). Germline values: CDR1 MNHEY, CDR2 SVGAGI. Trimming removed 6 bases from V and 1 base from J, with 12 bases in between. CDR3 length: 15 amino acids. The CDR3 DNA is TGTGCCAGCAGCCCAACTCAGGGGAACACCGGGGAGCTGTTTTTT. Its protein product is CASSPTQGNTGELFF.

The rearrangement joins TRBV2 to TRBJ2-1, with 8 bases that match TRBD1. This CDR3 is 14 amino acids long. Looked up from germline, CDR1 is SNHLY and CDR2 is FYNNEI. V dropped 4 bases and J dropped 6; count of bases not matched to a gene: 5. CDR3 DNA sequence: TGTGCCAGCAGTGGACAGGGGACCCTCAATGAGCAGTTCTTC. Residues: CASSGQGTLNEQFF.

V usage is TRBV6-6 and J usage is TRBJ1-4; no clear D gene. CDR1 MNHNY and CDR2 SVGAGI come from the germline V gene (reference sequence). The germline V and J ends were trimmed by 8 bases and 8 bases, with 15 bases remaining between them. This CDR3 has 13 amino acids. This chain's CDR3 is CASAQTEEEKLFF. In nucleotides, the CDR3 is TGTGCCAGCGCCCAAACCGAAGAGGAAAAACTGTTTTTT.

V gene TRBV19 combines with J gene TRBJ2-7, with 9 bases identical to TRBD1. Germline CDR1 and CDR2: LNHDA and SQIVND (reference sequence). The length of the CDR3 is 14 residues. With V trimmed by 7 bases and J by 2 bases, 6 bases remained unmatched. The CDR3 DNA reads TGTGCCAGTATCCCGGGACAGGGCCCCTACGAGCAGTACTTC. It is translated as CASIPGQGPYEQYF.

The V call is TRBV7-9, the J call TRBJ2-3; TRBD2 matches at 8 bases. V shed 6 bases, J shed 4 bases, and the junction held 9 bases outside the gene matches. This CDR3 is built from 15 residues. The germline gives CDR1 SEHNR, CDR2 FQNEAQ (reference sequence). The CDR3 DNA is TGTGCCAGCAGACCAACGGGACTAGTCGCAGATACGCAGTATTTT. Its translation: CASRPTGLVADTQYF.

The genes are TRBV7-9 and TRBJ2-4; D gene uncertain. Germline V gene lookup returns CDR1 SEHNR and CDR2 FQNEAQ (reference sequence). The CDR3 loop spans 14 amino acids. The V gene lost 5 bases and the J gene lost 8 bases, with 16 bases spanning the gap. The CDR3 spells CASSLPGPRDIQYF. The CDR3 nucleotides read TGTGCCAGCAGCCTCCCGGGTCCCCGCGACATTCAGTACTTC.

The V and J genes are TRBV27 and TRBJ1-3, with 7 bases identical to TRBD1. J gave up 9 bases and V 6 bases, and 14 bases lay outside the gene matches. This CDR3 has 15 amino acids. The germline CDR1 and CDR2 sequences are MNHEY and SMNVEV (reference sequence). The CDR3 DNA is TGTGCCAGCAGGGCGGCCGGGACAGCGGGTAGCACCATATATTTT. Its protein is CASRAAGTAGSTIYF.

This rearrangement joins TRBV5-1 to TRBJ1-2, with unresolved D. Germline assignment: CDR1 SGHRS and CDR2 YFSETQ. Trimming cost V 6 bases and J 5 bases, with 14 bases left between them. This CDR3 contains 13 residues. For the CDR3, the DNA is TGCGCCAGCATCGAAGACGGAGGGTATGGCTACACCTTC. This encodes CASIEDGGYGYTF.

The chain recombines TRBV14 with TRBJ2-2; maybe TRBD1 (5 bases). This CDR3 region has 14 residues. Germline V gene data show CDR1 as SGHDN and CDR2 as FVKESK. The V gene lost 0 bases and the J gene lost 11 bases, with 13 bases spanning the gap. The CDR3 DNA reads as TGTGCCAGCAGCCAAGATTTAACGACAGACGAGCTGTTTTTT. Residues: CASSQDLTTDELFF.

CDR3 amino acids: CAERAEMNTEAFF. CDR3 DNA sequence: TGTGCCGAACGGGCAGAGATGAACACTGAAGCTTTCTTT. The genes are TRBV6-1 and TRBJ1-1; no reliable D call. The length of the CDR3 is 13 residues. Deletions cut 11 bases from V and 0 bases from J, with 13 bases between. Germline V gene lookup returns CDR1 MNHNS and CDR2 SASEGT.

The V call is TRBV6-5, the J call TRBJ2-3; 9 bases align to TRBD2. With V trimmed by 4 bases and J by 4 bases, 9 bases remained unmatched. Germline loops: CDR1 MNHEY, CDR2 SVGAGI. The CDR3 length is 16 residues. The CDR3 sequence is CASSLRAGGRADTQYF. DNA of the CDR3: TGTGCCAGCAGTTTGAGAGCGGGAGGCAGAGCAGATACGCAGTATTTT.

CDR3 sequence: CSVESAYGNGELFF. The CDR3 bases are TGCAGCGTTGAATCGGCGTACGGAAACGGGGAGCTGTTTTTT. The V call is TRBV29-1, the J call TRBJ2-2; D not resolved. The CDR3 covers 14 residues. Germline CDR1 is SQVTM and CDR2 is ANQGSEA. V dropped 2 bases and J dropped 7 bases, with 14 bases sitting between them.

V usage is TRBV27 and J usage is TRBJ1-2; D is possibly TRBD1 (6 bases). The CDR3 covers 14 residues. The V and J ends lost 6 bases and 4 bases respectively, with 15 bases between them. Germline V CDR1 and CDR2: MNHEY, SMNVEV (reference sequence). CDR3 bases: TGTGCCAGCAGCTTTTCCGGACAGATCTATGGCTACACCTTC. It yields the protein CASSFSGQIYGYTF.

The gene calls are TRBV27 and TRBJ2-5, with TRBD1 matching 8 bases. The junction had 12 bases not matched to a gene; V was cut back by 3 bases and J by 9 bases. The CDR3 sequence is 15 residues long. Germline CDR1 MNHEY, CDR2 SMNVEV (reference sequence). CDR3 coding DNA: TGTGCCAGCAGTTTCTCCGGGACAGGCTTAAGGGCCCAGTACTTC. This gives the protein CASSFSGTGLRAQYF.

V is TRBV5-1 and J is TRBJ2-7; D call uncertain. Germline values: CDR1 SGHRS, CDR2 YFSETQ. The CDR3 runs to 15 residues. V was shortened by 0 bases and J by 0 bases, with 10 bases between the two germline ends. The CDR3 nucleotides are TGCGCCAGCAGCTTGGTATCCCTACCCTCCTACGAGCAGTACTTC. Amino acids: CASSLVSLPSYEQYF.

The chain carries TRBV28 and TRBJ2-2, with 7 bases identical to TRBD1. CDR1 and CDR2 from the germline V gene are MDHEN and SYDVKM. V dropped 5 bases and J dropped 0; count of bases not matched to a gene: 6. The CDR3 runs to 16 residues. CDR3: CASSVLTGANTGELFF. The DNA for the CDR3 is TGTGCCAGCAGTGTCTTAACAGGGGCGAACACCGGGGAGCTGTTTTTT.

The chain uses TRBV6-5 and TRBJ2-7; 10 bases match TRBD2. The germline V gene encodes CDR1 MNHEY and CDR2 SVGAGI. The CDR3 covers 15 residues. Germline trimming cut 0 bases from V and 4 bases from J; bases unmatched to any gene: 3. The CDR3 nucleotides are TGTGCCAGCAGTTACTCGAGCGGGAGGGGATACGAGCAGTACTTC. As protein: CASSYSSGRGYEQYF.

The CDR3, as DNA: TGTGCCAGCCGTCTTGGGGGACCTAGCACAGATACGCAGTATTTT. This gives the protein CASRLGGPSTDTQYF. This sequence joins TRBV7-2 and TRBJ2-3, with D perhaps being TRBD1 or TRBD2 (5 bases each). Trimming removed 8 bases from V and 0 bases from J, with 15 bases in between. The germline gives CDR1 SGHTA, CDR2 FQGNSA. This CDR3 comprises 15 residues.

This chain joins TRBV25-1 and TRBJ2-1, with 7 bases that match TRBD2. This CDR3 is built from 13 residues. The junction had 6 bases not matched to a gene; V was cut back by 7 bases and J by 6 bases. Germline V gives CDR1 MGHDK, CDR2 SYGVNS. The CDR3, as DNA: TGTGCCAGCAAGGGACTACTTCCCAATGAGCAGTTCTTC. It codes for CASKGLLPNEQFF.

DNA for the CDR3: TGTGCCAGCAGCTTAACGCCCCCGAGAATGGGGAACACTGAAGCTTTCTTT. Translated: CASSLTPPRMGNTEAFF. The chain uses TRBV7-3 and TRBJ1-1; D not certain. Trimming removed 0 bases from V and 1 base from J, with 15 bases in between. The CDR3 is 17 residues long. Germline V gene data show CDR1 as SGHTA and CDR2 as FQGTGA. Using reference TRBV7-3 and TRBJ1-1 for the parts outside the CDR3, the full variable domain is GAGVSQTPSNKVTEKGKYVELRCDPISGHTALYWYRQSLGQGPEFLIYFQGTGAADDSGLPNDRFFAVRPEGSVSTLKIQRTERGDSAVYLCASSLTPPRMGNTEAFFGQGTRLTVV.

The rearrangement links TRBV6-6 to TRBJ2-2; the D is unclear. The CDR3 contains 14 residues. V lost 3 bases to trimming and J lost 1 base, with 6 bases between them. Germline loops: CDR1 MNHNY, CDR2 SVGAGI (reference sequence). The DNA of the CDR3 is TGTGCCAGCAGTTATAACCTGAACACCGGGGAGCTGTTTTTT. Translated: CASSYNLNTGELFF.

This clone has more than one count but fewer than ten. The CDR3 spells CASSLSGGEGYTF. The CDR3 region has the DNA TGTGCCAGCAGTTTATCAGGGGGCGAGGGCTACACCTTC. V is TRBV27 and J is TRBJ1-2, with 7 positions matching TRBD1. From germline, CDR1 is MNHEY and CDR2 SMNVEV (reference sequence). V was clipped by 0 bases and J by 8 bases; unmatched bases: 3. The CDR3 consists of 13 residues.

The DNA for the CDR3 is TGTGCCAGCAGCGTTGACAGGGGGCAAGACGAGCAGTACTTC. This codes for CASSVDRGQDEQYF. The V gene is TRBV9, the J gene TRBJ2-7, with 10 nucleotides matching TRBD1. Trimming took 2 bases from V and 5 from J; bases not matched to a gene: 4. CDR1 is SGDLS, CDR2 YYNGEE, per germline. The CDR3 runs 14 residues.